A single sample gave rise to the 29 T cell receptor beta chains below, sequenced in a study of blood T cell repertoires in COVID-19. Some clones are missing from TCRdb's copy, which holds only in-frame ones; the method was immunoSEQ multiplex PCR. The table lists over 350,000 clones, roughly 90% of them singletons, with around 0.91% in the top ten. The sample taken for sequencing was PBMCs or T cells enriched from blood (not recorded which). The receptors were gathered from a woman in her 30s with acute COVID-19.

The J gene is TRBJ1-2, the V gene TRBV6-2 or TRBV6-3; TRBD1 aligns across 9 bases. The CDR3 has 14 residues. Germline trimming cut 6 bases from V and 5 bases from J; bases unmatched to any gene: 7. Germline V lookup: CDR1 MNHEY, CDR2 SVGEGT. CDR3 loop: CASSPDRGLYGYTF. DNA for the CDR3: TGTGCCAGCAGCCCGGACAGGGGTTTGTATGGCTACACCTTC.

This clone appeared once. This chain connects TRBV3-1 (or the pseudogene TRBV3-2) to TRBJ1-1; the match to TRBD1 covers 7 bases. Germline V gene sequence: CDR1 LGHDT, CDR2 YNNKEL (reference sequence). Trimming removed 0 bases from V and 0 bases from J; junction bases left unmatched: 4. This CDR3 is 16 amino acids long. The CDR3 DNA is TGTGCCAGCAGCCAAGATGGGCAGGGGGTGAACACTGAAGCTTTCTTT. Encoded protein: CASSQDGQGVNTEAFF.

This chain connects TRBV5-1 to TRBJ1-1; D is undetermined. Germline CDR1 reads SGHRS; CDR2 reads YFSETQ. With 1 base removed from V and 3 bases from J, the gap between germline ends came to 4 bases. The CDR3 covers 12 residues. The DNA for the CDR3 is TGCGCCAGCAGCTTGCCTGACACTGAAGCTTTCTTT. Protein sequence: CASSLPDTEAFF.

The chain joins TRBV7-9 to TRBJ2-1, with 11 bases matching TRBD2. This CDR3 is built from 18 residues. J gave up 1 base and V 1 base, and 6 bases lay outside the gene matches. Germline CDR1 is SEHNR and CDR2 is FQNEAQ (reference sequence). The chain's CDR3 is CASSLVAGGVKSYNEQFF. CDR3 DNA: TGTGCCAGCAGCTTAGTAGCGGGGGGGGTCAAGTCCTACAATGAGCAGTTCTTC.

This clone occurred a few times. This chain uses TRBV27 with TRBJ1-1; D uncertain. CDR3 size: 15 residues. Germline lookup yields CDR1 MNHEY and CDR2 SMNVEV (reference sequence). Trimming took 6 bases from V and 0 from J, leaving 14 bases between them. The DNA for the CDR3 is TGTGCCAGCAGCACTGCGGTGCTAATGAACACTGAAGCTTTCTTT. This gives the protein CASSTAVLMNTEAFF.

The CDR3 sequence is CASSLARGLYEQYF. CDR3 DNA: TGTGCCAGCAGCTTAGCACGGGGACTATACGAGCAGTACTTC. The rearrangement uses TRBV7-2 and TRBJ2-7; 7 bases are a match to TRBD2. The CDR3 length is 14 residues. Germline V gene sequence: CDR1 SGHTA, CDR2 FQGNSA. V was clipped by 0 bases and J by 4 bases; unmatched bases: 3. Full variable domain (missing parts from reference TRBV7-2 and TRBJ2-7): GAGVSQSPSNKVTEKGKDVELRCDPISGHTALYWYRQSLGQGLEFLIYFQGNSAPDKSGLPSDRFSAERTGGSVSTLTIQRTQQEDSAVYLCASSLARGLYEQYFGPGTRLTVT.

V and J are TRBV18 and TRBJ2-1; D is perhaps TRBD1 (6 bases). Germline CDR1 is KGHSH and CDR2 is LQKENI. This CDR3 has 17 residues. Trimming took 6 bases from V and 0 from J, leaving 18 bases between them. For the CDR3, the DNA is TGTGCCAGCTCCCCATCGACAGGTCGAAGCTCCTACAATGAGCAGTTCTTC. Translating gives CASSPSTGRSSYNEQFF.

The chain employs TRBV13 and TRBJ1-6; tentative D call: TRBD1 (5 bases). Between the trimmed V and J ends, which lost 1 base and 6 bases, there was a span of 10 bases. Germline lookup yields CDR1 PRHDT and CDR2 FYEKMQ (reference sequence). The CDR3 sequence is 15 residues long. CDR3 loop: CASSLEGQLNSPLHF. The CDR3 DNA follows: TGTGCCAGCAGCTTAGAGGGGCAACTTAATTCACCCCTCCACTTT.

J is TRBJ2-3 and V is TRBV29-1; D is ambiguous. Germline CDR1 SQVTM, CDR2 ANQGSEA. The length of the CDR3 is 12 residues. The V and J ends lost 4 bases and 3 bases respectively, with 8 bases between them. CDR3 sequence reads: CSVAYMTDTQYF. In DNA, the CDR3 is TGCAGCGTTGCTTATATGACAGATACGCAGTATTTT.

CDR3 bases: TGCGCCAGCAGCTTGGGCGACTCTGGGGCCAACGTCCTGACTTTC. This encodes CASSLGDSGANVLTF. The chain uses TRBV5-1 and TRBJ2-6, with D unresolved. Germline assignment: CDR1 SGHRS and CDR2 YFSETQ. The CDR3 length is 15 residues. The V gene lost 0 bases and the J gene lost 0 bases, with 4 bases spanning the gap.

V usage is TRBV19 and J usage is TRBJ1-1; D is possibly TRBD1 (6 bases). Looked up from germline, CDR1 is LNHDA and CDR2 is SQIVND (reference sequence). The CDR3 length is 15 residues. The germline V and J ends were trimmed by 2 bases and 3 bases, with 13 bases remaining between them. Here the CDR3 DNA reads TGTGCCAGTAGTATATTCCAGGGGCGGGACACTGAAGCTTTCTTT. Translating it yields CASSIFQGRDTEAFF.

The chain joins TRBV10-2 to TRBJ2-1, with 7 positions matching TRBD2. V shed 8 bases and J 0 bases; nucleotides not matched to a gene: 4. From germline, CDR1 is WSHSY and CDR2 SAAADI. This CDR3 contains 14 residues. In nucleotides, the CDR3 is TGCGCCAGCGGAGCGGGGAGCTCCTACAATGAGCAGTTCTTC. Amino acids: CASGAGSSYNEQFF.

This clone turned up a few times. The J gene is TRBJ1-2, the V gene TRBV9, with D tentatively TRBD1 (5 bases). CDR3 size: 15 residues. CDR1 is SGDLS, CDR2 YYNGEE, per germline. Trimming left V 2 bases short and J 1 base short, with 12 bases between. The CDR3 DNA follows: TGTGCCAGCAGCGTGGATATGGGGGGTAACTATGGCTACACCTTC. Translation gives CASSVDMGGNYGYTF.

V gene TRBV29-1 combines with J gene TRBJ1-4; D is possibly TRBD1 (5 bases). Germline loops: CDR1 SQVTM, CDR2 ANQGSEA. V shed 0 bases and J shed 8 bases, with 10 bases lying between them. The CDR3 contains 13 residues. The chain's CDR3 is CSVEEGGSEKLFF. The CDR3 DNA follows: TGCAGCGTTGAAGAGGGGGGTTCGGAAAAACTGTTTTTT.

This chain links TRBV7-9 with TRBJ1-3, with no clear D. Germline V lookup: CDR1 SEHNR, CDR2 FQNEAQ (reference sequence). V was pared by 6 bases and J by 0 bases, with 6 bases between. The CDR3 covers 13 residues. The CDR3 region has the DNA TGTGCCAGCAGACAAATCTCTGGAAACACCATATATTTT. Its translation is CASRQISGNTIYF. The variable domain in full, with the rest retrieved from reference TRBV7-9 and TRBJ1-3, is DTGVSQNPRHKITKRGQNVTFRCDPISEHNRLYWYRQTLGQGPEFLTYFQNEAQLEKSRLLSDRFSAERPKGSFSTLEIQRTEQGDSAMYLCASRQISGNTIYFGEGSWLTVV.

The chain combines TRBV2 with TRBJ1-1; 7 nucleotides line up with TRBD1. V lost 6 bases to trimming and J lost 3 bases; unmatched junction nucleotides: 10. The germline CDR1 and CDR2 sequences are SNHLY and FYNNEI. The CDR3 spans 15 residues. CDR3 coding DNA: TGTGCCAGCAGCTTCGACCGACAGGGATACACTGAAGCTTTCTTT. Residues: CASSFDRQGYTEAFF.

The chain links TRBV6-2 or TRBV6-3 to TRBJ1-4, with D perhaps TRBD1 (5 bases). Germline CDR1 is MNHEY and CDR2 is SVGEGT. This CDR3 is 17 amino acids long. V was shortened by 0 bases and J by 5 bases, with 16 bases between the two germline ends. CDR3 coding DNA: TGTGCCAGCAGTTACTCGTCTGGCGGGACGGTGAATGAAAAACTGTTTTTT. Its translation: CASSYSSGGTVNEKLFF.

This chain joins TRBV7-3 and TRBJ1-1, with D hard to call. V dropped 1 base and J dropped 1 base, with 10 bases sitting between them. From germline, CDR1 is SGHTA and CDR2 FQGTGA. The CDR3 sequence is 15 residues long. Here the CDR3 reads CASSLMASPNTEAFF. The CDR3 DNA reads as TGTGCCAGCAGCTTAATGGCCAGTCCGAACACTGAAGCTTTCTTT.

This chain uses TRBV7-3 with TRBJ2-3, with 7 bases fitting TRBD2. CDR1 is SGHTA, CDR2 FQGTGA, per germline. The junction had 6 bases not matched to a gene; V was cut back by 0 bases and J by 6 bases. CDR3 size: 15 residues. The CDR3 reads CASSLTPGGADTQYF. For the CDR3, the DNA is TGTGCCAGCAGCTTAACCCCGGGAGGTGCGGATACGCAGTATTTT.

The V and J genes are TRBV19 and TRBJ2-3; the D is unclear. Trimming shortened V by 3 bases and J by 4 bases, and 14 bases separated the two germline ends. Germline-derived CDR1 and CDR2 are LNHDA and SQIVND (reference sequence). CDR3 size: 15 residues. The CDR3 loop is CASSIVLAGPDTQYF. The CDR3 nucleotides read TGTGCCAGTAGTATCGTCTTGGCAGGCCCAGATACGCAGTATTTT.

Concerning this clone itself: Other DNA sequences in this specimen translate into the identical CDR3. V and J are TRBV2 and TRBJ2-3; D is possibly TRBD2 (5 bases). Germline CDR1 SNHLY, CDR2 FYNNEI. V was pared by 5 bases and J by 6 bases, with 9 bases between. The CDR3 sequence is 12 residues long. CDR3 loop: CASSTGEDTQYF. The CDR3 DNA reads TGTGCCAGCAGTACCGGGGAGGATACGCAGTATTTT.

In DNA, the CDR3 is TGTGCCAGCAGTGAACTGGGGGGGACGCAGCCCCAGCATTTT. Its protein is CASSELGGTQPQHF. This sequence joins TRBV2 and TRBJ1-5, with D maybe TRBD1 (5 bases). The CDR3 totals 14 residues. Germline-derived CDR1 and CDR2 are SNHLY and FYNNEI. V lost 2 bases to trimming and J lost 7 bases, with 12 bases between them. The full variable domain, rest sourced from reference TRBV2 and TRBJ1-5, is EPEVTQTPSHQVTQMGQEVILRCVPISNHLYFYWYRQILGQKVEFLVSFYNNEISEKSEIFDDQFSVERPDGSNFTLKIRSTKLEDSAMYFCASSELGGTQPQHFGDGTRLSIL.

The V and J genes are TRBV5-1 and TRBJ2-7, with D possibly being TRBD1 (8 bases). The CDR3 has 17 residues. Trimming took off 3 bases at V and 4 bases at J, with 23 bases between the two ends. The germline gives CDR1 SGHRS, CDR2 YFSETQ. CDR3 sequence reads: CASSWGGQVETSYEQYF. DNA of the CDR3: TGCGCCAGCAGCTGGGGGGGACAGGTTGAGACCTCGTACGAGCAGTACTTC.

The chain couples TRBV4-1 to TRBJ1-6, with D possibly being TRBD1 (6 bases). Germline V gene sequence: CDR1 MGHRA, CDR2 YSYEKL. V gave up 0 bases and J gave up 8 bases, with 11 bases separating them. The CDR3 runs 15 residues. CDR3 in DNA: TGCGCCAGCAGCCAAGATGGGGGCGACTATTCACCCCTCCACTTT. This translates into CASSQDGGDYSPLHF.

The CDR3 reads CASTPGAGAYEQYF. Here the CDR3 DNA reads TGTGCCAGCACACCCGGGGCGGGGGCCTACGAGCAGTACTTC. The chain joins TRBV27 to TRBJ2-7; 7 nucleotides align to TRBD2. CDR3 length: 14 residues. The V gene end was trimmed by 7 bases and the J gene end by 2 bases; junction bases not matched to a gene: 8. Germline loops: CDR1 MNHEY, CDR2 SMNVEV (reference sequence).

Concerning this clone itself: This may stem from a read error, because a much larger clone lies one nucleotide away. V usage is TRBV28 and J usage is TRBJ2-7; 7 bases are a match to TRBD2. V dropped 5 bases and J dropped 4; count of bases not matched to a gene: 2. Germline V gene data show CDR1 as MDHEN and CDR2 as SYDVKM. This CDR3 comprises 12 residues. CDR3 residues: CASSGGGYEQYF. The DNA of the CDR3 is TGTGCCAGCAGTGGGGGGGGTTACGAGCAGTACTTC.

V is TRBV6-5 and J is TRBJ2-1; D possibly corresponds to TRBD2 (5 bases). The CDR3 spans 13 residues. Germline values: CDR1 MNHEY, CDR2 SVGAGI. Trimming cost V 5 bases and J 7 bases, with 12 bases left between them. For the CDR3, the DNA is TGTGCCAGCAGTCGAGGGTTGGCGAATGAGCAGTTCTTC. It translates to CASSRGLANEQFF.

This clone was counted a single time. The chain is built from TRBV19 and TRBJ1-5; D perhaps matches TRBD1 (6 bases). V was shortened by 1 base and J by 0 bases, with 7 bases between the two germline ends. Germline-derived CDR1 and CDR2 are LNHDA and SQIVND (reference sequence). The CDR3 runs 15 residues. CDR3 nucleotides: TGTGCCAGTAGTATAGCAGGGGATAGCAATCAGCCCCAGCATTTT. Amino acids: CASSIAGDSNQPQHF.

The rearrangement links TRBV12-3 or TRBV12-4 to TRBJ1-6; possibly TRBD1 for D (6 bases). The V gene lost 5 bases and the J gene lost 15 bases, with 17 bases spanning the gap. The CDR3 is made up of 13 amino acids. The CDR3 coding sequence is TGTGCCAGCAGTGGACAGCCTAGGGGCGGCCTCCACTTT. It is translated as CASSGQPRGGLHF.